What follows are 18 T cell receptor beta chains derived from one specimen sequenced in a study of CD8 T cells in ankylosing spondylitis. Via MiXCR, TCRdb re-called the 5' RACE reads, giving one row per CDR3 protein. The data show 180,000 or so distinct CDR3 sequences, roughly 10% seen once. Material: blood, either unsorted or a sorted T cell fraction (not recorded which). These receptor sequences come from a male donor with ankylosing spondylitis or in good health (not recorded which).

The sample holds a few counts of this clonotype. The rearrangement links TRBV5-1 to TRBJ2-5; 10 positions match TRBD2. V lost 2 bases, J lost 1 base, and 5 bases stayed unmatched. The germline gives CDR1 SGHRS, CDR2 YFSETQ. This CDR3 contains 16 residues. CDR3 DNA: TGCGCCAGCAGCTTCACCGGGACTAGCGTCCAAGAGACCCAGTACTTC. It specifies CASSFTGTSVQETQYF.

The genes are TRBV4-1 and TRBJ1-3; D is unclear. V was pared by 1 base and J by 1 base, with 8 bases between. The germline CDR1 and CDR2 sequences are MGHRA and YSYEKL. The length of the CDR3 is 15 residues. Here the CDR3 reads CASSQGARSGNTIYF. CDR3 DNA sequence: TGCGCCAGCAGCCAAGGGGCAAGATCTGGAAACACCATATATTTT.

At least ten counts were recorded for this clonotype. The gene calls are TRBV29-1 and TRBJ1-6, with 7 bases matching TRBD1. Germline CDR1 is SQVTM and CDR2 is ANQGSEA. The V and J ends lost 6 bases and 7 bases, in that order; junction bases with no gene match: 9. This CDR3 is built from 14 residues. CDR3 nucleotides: TGCAGCGTCGGCCCAGGGGGAACGAATTCACCCCTCCACTTT. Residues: CSVGPGGTNSPLHF.

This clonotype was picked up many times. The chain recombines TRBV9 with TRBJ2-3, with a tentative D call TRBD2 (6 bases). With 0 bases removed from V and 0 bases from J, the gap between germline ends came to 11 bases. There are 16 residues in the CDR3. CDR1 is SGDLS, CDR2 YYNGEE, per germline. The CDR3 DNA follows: TGTGCCAGCAGCGTAGATCCGGGAGATAGCACAGATACGCAGTATTTT. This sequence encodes CASSVDPGDSTDTQYF.

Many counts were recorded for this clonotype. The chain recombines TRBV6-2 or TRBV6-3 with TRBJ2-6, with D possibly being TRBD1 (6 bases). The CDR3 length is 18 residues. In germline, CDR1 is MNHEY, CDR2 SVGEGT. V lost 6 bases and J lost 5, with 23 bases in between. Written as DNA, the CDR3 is TGTGCCAGCAGCGATAACAGGGATCCTAAAGCGAGGGCCAACGTCCTGACTTTC. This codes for CASSDNRDPKARANVLTF.

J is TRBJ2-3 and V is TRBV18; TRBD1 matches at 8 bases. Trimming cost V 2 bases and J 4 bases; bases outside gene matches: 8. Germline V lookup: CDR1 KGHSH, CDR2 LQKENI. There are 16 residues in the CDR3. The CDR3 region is CASSPSDRGLADTQYF. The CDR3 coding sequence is TGTGCCAGCTCACCAAGCGACAGGGGCCTCGCAGATACGCAGTATTTT.

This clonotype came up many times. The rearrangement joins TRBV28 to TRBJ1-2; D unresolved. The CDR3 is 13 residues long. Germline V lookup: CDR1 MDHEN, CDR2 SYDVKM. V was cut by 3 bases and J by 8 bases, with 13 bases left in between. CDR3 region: CASSFAGIEGYTF. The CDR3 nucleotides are TGTGCCAGCAGTTTCGCGGGGATTGAGGGCTACACCTTC.

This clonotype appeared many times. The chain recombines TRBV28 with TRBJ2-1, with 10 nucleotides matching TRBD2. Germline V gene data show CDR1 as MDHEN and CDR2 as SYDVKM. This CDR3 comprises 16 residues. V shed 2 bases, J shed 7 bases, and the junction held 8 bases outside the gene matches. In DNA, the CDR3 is TGTGCCAGCAGTTTACCTCAAGCGGGGGGGCCTAATGAGCAGTTCTTC. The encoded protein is CASSLPQAGGPNEQFF. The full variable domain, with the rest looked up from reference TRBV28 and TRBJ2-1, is DVKVTQSSRYLVKRTGEKVFLECVQDMDHENMFWYRQDPGLGLRLIYFSYDVKMKEKGDIPEGYSVSREKKERFSLILESASTNQTSMYLCASSLPQAGGPNEQFFGPGTRLTVL.

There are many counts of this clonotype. CDR3 sequence (DNA): TGCGCCAGCAGCTTGGTAGCGGGGCGGGGTCAAGAGACCCAGTACTTC. Its translation is CASSLVAGRGQETQYF. The chain employs TRBV5-1 and TRBJ2-5; 8 positions agree with TRBD2. CDR1 and CDR2 from the germline V gene are SGHRS and YFSETQ. This CDR3 comprises 16 residues. After removal of 0 bases from V and 2 bases from J, the junction contained 6 bases not matched to a gene.

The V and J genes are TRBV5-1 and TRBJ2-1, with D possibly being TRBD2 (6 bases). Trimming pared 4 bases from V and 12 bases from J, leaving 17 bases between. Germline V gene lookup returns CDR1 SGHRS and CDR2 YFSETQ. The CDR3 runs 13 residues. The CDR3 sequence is CASSLGLPRGQFF. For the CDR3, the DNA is TGCGCCAGCAGCCTGGGACTTCCGAGGGGGCAGTTCTTC. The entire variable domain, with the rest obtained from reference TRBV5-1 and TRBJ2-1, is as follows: KAGVTQTPRYLIKTRGQQVTLSCSPISGHRSVSWYQQTPGQGLQFLFEYFSETQRNKGNFPGRFSGRQFSNSRSEMNVSTLELGDSALYLCASSLGLPRGQFFGPGTRLTVL.

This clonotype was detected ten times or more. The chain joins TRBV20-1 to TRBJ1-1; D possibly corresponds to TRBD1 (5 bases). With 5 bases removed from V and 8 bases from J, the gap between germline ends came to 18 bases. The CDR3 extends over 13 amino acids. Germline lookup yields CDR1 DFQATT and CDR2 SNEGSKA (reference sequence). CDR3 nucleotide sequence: TGCAGTGCTCGGTCCCCCGGGACTCCCGAAGCTTTCTTT. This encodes CSARSPGTPEAFF.

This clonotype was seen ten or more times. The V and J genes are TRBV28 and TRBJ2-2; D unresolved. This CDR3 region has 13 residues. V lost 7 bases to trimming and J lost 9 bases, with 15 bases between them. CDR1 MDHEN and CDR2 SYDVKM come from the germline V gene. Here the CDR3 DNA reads TGTGCCAGCACCGACTTAGTGGCTAGGGAGCTGTTTTTT. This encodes CASTDLVARELFF.

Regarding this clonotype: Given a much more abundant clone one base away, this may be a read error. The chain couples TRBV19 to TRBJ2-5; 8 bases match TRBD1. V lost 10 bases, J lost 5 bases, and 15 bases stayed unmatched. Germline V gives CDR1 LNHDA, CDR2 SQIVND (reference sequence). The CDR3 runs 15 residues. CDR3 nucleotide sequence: TGTGCCACCCAGTCGACAGGGGACCTAGTGGAGACCCAGTACTTC. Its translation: CATQSTGDLVETQYF. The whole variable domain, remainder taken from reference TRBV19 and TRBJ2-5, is DGGITQSPKYLFRKEGQNVTLSCEQNLNHDAMYWYRQDPGQGLRLIYYSQIVNDFQKGDIAEGYSVSREKKESFPLTVTSAQKNPTAFYLCATQSTGDLVETQYFGPGTRLLVL.

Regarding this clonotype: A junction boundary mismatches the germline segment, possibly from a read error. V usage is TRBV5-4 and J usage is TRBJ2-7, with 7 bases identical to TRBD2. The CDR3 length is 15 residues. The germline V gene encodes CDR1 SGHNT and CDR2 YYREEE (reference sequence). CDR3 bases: TGTGCCAGCAGTCATGGTCTAGCGGAGTCCTACGAGCACTACTTC. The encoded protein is CASSHGLAESYEHYF.

CDR3 residues: CASSLAQAQNTGELFF. Here the CDR3 DNA reads TGTGCCAGCAGCTTAGCACAGGCCCAGAACACCGGGGAGCTGTTTTTT. V is TRBV7-9 and J is TRBJ2-2; D possibly corresponds to TRBD1 (5 bases). Trimming removed 0 bases at V and 1 base at J, with 9 bases between. CDR3 length equals 16 residues. Germline CDR1 reads SEHNR; CDR2 reads FQNEAQ (reference sequence).

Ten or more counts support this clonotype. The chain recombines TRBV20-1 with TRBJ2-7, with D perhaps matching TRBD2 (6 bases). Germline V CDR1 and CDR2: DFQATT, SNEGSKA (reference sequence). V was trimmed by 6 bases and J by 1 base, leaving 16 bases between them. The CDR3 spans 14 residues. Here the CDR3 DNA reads TGCAGTGCCCGTGAAGCGGGTCGATCCTACGAGCAGTACTTC. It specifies CSAREAGRSYEQYF.

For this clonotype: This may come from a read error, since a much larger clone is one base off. CDR3 sequence: CASARDGELFF. The CDR3, as DNA: TGTGCCAGCGCGAGGGACGGGGAGCTGTTTTTT. This chain connects TRBV3-1 to TRBJ2-2, with D perhaps TRBD2 (5 bases). The V end lost 8 bases, the J end lost 7 bases, and 8 bases lay between the germline ends. Looked up from germline, CDR1 is LGHDT and CDR2 is YNNKEL (reference sequence). The CDR3 sequence is 11 residues long.

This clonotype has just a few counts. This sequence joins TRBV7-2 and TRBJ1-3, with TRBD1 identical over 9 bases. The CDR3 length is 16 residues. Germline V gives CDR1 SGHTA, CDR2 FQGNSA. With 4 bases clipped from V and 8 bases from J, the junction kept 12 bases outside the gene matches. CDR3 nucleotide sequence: TGTGCCAGCAGCTACACAGGGGGCAAGTTGTGGCACACCATATATTTT. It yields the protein CASSYTGGKLWHTIYF.